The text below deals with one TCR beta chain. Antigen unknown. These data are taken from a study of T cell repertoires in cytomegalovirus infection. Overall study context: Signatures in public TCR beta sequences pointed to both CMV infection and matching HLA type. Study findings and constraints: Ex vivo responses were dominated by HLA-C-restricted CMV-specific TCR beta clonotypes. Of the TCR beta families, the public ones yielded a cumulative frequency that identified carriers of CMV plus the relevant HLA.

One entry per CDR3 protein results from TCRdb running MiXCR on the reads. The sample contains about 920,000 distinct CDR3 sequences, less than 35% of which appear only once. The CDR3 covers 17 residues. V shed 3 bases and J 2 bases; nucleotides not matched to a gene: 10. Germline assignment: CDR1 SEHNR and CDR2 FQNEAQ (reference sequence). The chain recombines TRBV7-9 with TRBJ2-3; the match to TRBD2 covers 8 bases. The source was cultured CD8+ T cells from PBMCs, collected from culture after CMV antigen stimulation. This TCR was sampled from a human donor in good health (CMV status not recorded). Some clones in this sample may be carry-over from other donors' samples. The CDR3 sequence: CASSLLTSGGFTDTQYF. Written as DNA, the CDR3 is TGTGCCAGCAGCTTGCTTACTAGCGGAGGCTTCACAGATACGCAGTATTTT. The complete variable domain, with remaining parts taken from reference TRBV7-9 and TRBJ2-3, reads DTGVSQNPRHKITKRGQNVTFRCDPISEHNRLYWYRQTLGQGPEFLTYFQNEAQLEKSRLLSDRFSAERPKGSFSTLEIQRTEQGDSAMYLCASSLLTSGGFTDTQYFGPGTRLTVL.